The T cell receptor (beta chain) described here comes from a study of cytomegalovirus exposure and HLA in healthy donors. The CDR3 is made up of 14 amino acids. Losses at the gene ends were 4 bases for V and 5 bases for J; bases not matched to a gene: 5. Germline V gene lookup returns CDR1 SGHTA and CDR2 FQGNSA. PCR amplification relied on 60 Vbeta primers (plus 13 Jbeta primers). Sequenced by immunoSEQ multiplex PCR; TCRdb stores in-frame clones only, minus some. The sample has approximately 130,000 clones, approximately 79% seen once. This receptor was identified in a male donor in good health and CMV-seronegative. The source material was PBMCs. The chain has TRBV7-2 and TRBJ2-7; 10 positions agree with TRBD2. This chain's CDR3 is CASSSGLAFNEQYF. The CDR3 DNA sequence: TGTGCCAGCAGCTCGGGACTAGCGTTTAACGAGCAGTACTTC.